The following is a T cell receptor beta chain sequence with its context. The antigen is undetermined. Based on clinical symptoms, serum thyroxine and TRAb, thyroid ultrasound and orbital computed tomography, diagnoses were reached. PBMCs were collected from a roughly 10 ml volume of fresh peripheral blood. From RNA transcripts, TCR beta CDR3 regions were amplified. The TCR CDR3 was amplified in a first-round RT-PCR using the HTBI primer set. TCRdb recomputed calls from the multiplex PCR reads with MiXCR, one row per CDR3 protein. The table shows approximately 600,000 distinct CDR3 sequences, with roughly 15% occurring only once. This record comes from a study of T cells in Graves' hyperthyroidism and ophthalmopathy. V gave up 8 bases and J gave up 6 bases, with 11 bases separating them. Germline values: CDR1 MNHNS, CDR2 SASEGT. The CDR3 consists of 13 residues. Overall study results and limits: Among clonotypes expanded in thyroid above 0.001, most were also found in blood.

The specimen sequenced was blood. The rearrangement joins TRBV6-1 to TRBJ1-6; tentatively, D is TRBD1 (5 bases). This receptor was obtained from a woman between 40 and 55 years old with Graves' ophthalmopathy. The CDR3: CASEDTFNSPLHF. CDR3 in DNA: TGTGCCAGCGAGGACACGTTTAATTCACCCCTCCACTTT.